The clone carrying this TCR beta chain has only a few counts. Sequence at one end of the junction differs from germline and may be a read error. The data were taken from a study of blood T cell repertoires in COVID-19. CDR3 length: 15 residues. Germline CDR1 KGHDR, CDR2 SFDVKD. TCRdb's table, derived via immunoSEQ multiplex PCR, lists solely in-frame clones and lacks some. The sample lists about 240,000 clones, around four fifths occurring once. The chain has TRBV24-1 and TRBJ1-1; D is unresolved. The clonotype was recovered from a woman aged 70 to 79 with acute or convalescent COVID-19. Sequenced sample: peripheral blood. The CDR3 protein is CATSDSRTGNAEAFF. CDR3 nucleotides: TGTGCCACCAGTGACTCCCGAACCGGGAACGCTGAAGCTTTCTTT.